The clone carrying this TCR beta chain was detected many times. This CDR3 contains 15 residues. Germline loops: CDR1 MNHEY, CDR2 SMNVEV (reference sequence). Trimming shortened V by 1 base and J by 1 base, and 8 bases separated the two germline ends. Time point in this sample: after trial treatment. Indicated treatment: LDRT plus nivolumab, ipilimumab, low-dose cyclophosphamide and aspirin (RACIN trial). This sample was taken from a study of low-dose radiotherapy and immunotherapy resistance in tumors. TRAV and TRBV primers primed cDNA for both TCRalpha and TCRbeta. Amplification of TCRs used a constant-region primer and V-primer adapter for 15 to 25 PCR cycles. TCRdb independently ran MiXCR on the reads; one entry per CDR3 protein. The top ten hold less than 1.5% of the sample, which has under 90,000 distinct CDR3 sequences, around 17% seen once.

This material consisted of PBMCs, taken after low-dose radiotherapy plus immunotherapy. The chain links TRBV27 to TRBJ2-1; D possibly corresponds to TRBD2 (6 bases). The TCR comes from a male donor with prostate cancer. CDR3 nucleotide sequence: TGTGCCAGCAGTTTATATAGCGGTTCCTACAATGAGCAGTTCTTC. It encodes CASSLYSGSYNEQFF.